This is a list of T cell receptor beta chains from one sample in a study of shared T cell receptors in the human thymus. TCRdb's table, derived via immunoSEQ multiplex PCR, lists solely in-frame clones and lacks some. Here the sample spans more than 550,000 clones, roughly 85% being singletons. The same specimen was also included in a second study, on human thymus T cells.

The sequenced sample was thymocytes. Every receptor here comes from a girl less than two years old with a congenital heart defect. Both conserved end residues are part of each CDR3.

j_gene	v_gene	CDR3aa
TRBJ2-7	TRBV6-5	CASTTWDRLYEQYF
TRBJ2-1	TRBV4-3	CASSQARGEQFF
TRBJ2-5	TRBV19	CASSITPGGRETQYF
TRBJ1-2	TRBV28	CASSSQGGSGYTF
TRBJ1-5	TRBV18	CASSPGGPGGGRTKQPQHF
TRBJ2-5	TRBV5-4	CASSLERGGETQYF
TRBJ1-1	TRBV30	CAWSVRAGGNTEAFF
TRBJ1-2	TRBV5-1	CASSFLGSRQGQPNYGYTF
TRBJ1-4	TRBV18	CASSTRPTNEKLFF
TRBJ2-5	TRBV19	CASTRDSTQETQYF
TRBJ2-1	TRBV15	CATSREYSDSHNEQFF
TRBJ1-2	TRBV14	CASSDTGVGGYTF
TRBJ2-5	TRBV13	CASSLPGMETQYF
TRBJ2-1	TRBV9	CASSAVLTAGVNNEQFF
TRBJ1-2	TRBV28	CASRPGNYGYTF
TRBJ1-2	TRBV10-3	CAITPRQGPNYGYTF
TRBJ2-6	TRBV7-8	CASSCCLSSGANVLTF